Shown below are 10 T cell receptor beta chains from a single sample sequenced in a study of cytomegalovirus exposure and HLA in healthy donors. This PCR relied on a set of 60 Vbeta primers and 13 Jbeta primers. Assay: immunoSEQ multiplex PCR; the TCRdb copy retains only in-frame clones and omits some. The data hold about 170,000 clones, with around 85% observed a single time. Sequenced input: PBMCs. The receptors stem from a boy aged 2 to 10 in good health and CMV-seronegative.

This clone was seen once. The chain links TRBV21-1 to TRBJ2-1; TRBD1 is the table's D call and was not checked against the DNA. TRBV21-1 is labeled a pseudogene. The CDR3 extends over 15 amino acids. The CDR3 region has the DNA TGTGCCAGCGTGACAGGAGCCCCCTCCTACAATGAGCAGTTCTTC. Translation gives CASVTGAPSYNEQFF.

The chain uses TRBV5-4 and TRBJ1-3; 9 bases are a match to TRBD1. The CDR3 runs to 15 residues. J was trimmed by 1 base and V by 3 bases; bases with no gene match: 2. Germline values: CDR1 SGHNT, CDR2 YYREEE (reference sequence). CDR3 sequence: CASSYGQGSGNTIYF. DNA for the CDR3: TGTGCCAGCAGCTACGGACAGGGGTCTGGAAACACCATATATTTT.

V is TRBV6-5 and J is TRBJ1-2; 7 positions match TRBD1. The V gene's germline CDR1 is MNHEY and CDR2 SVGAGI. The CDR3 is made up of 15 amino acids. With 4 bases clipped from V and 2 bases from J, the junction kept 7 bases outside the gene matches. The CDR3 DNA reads TGTGCCAGCAGTTCCCGAGGGGGACAGAACTATGGCTACACCTTC. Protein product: CASSSRGGQNYGYTF.

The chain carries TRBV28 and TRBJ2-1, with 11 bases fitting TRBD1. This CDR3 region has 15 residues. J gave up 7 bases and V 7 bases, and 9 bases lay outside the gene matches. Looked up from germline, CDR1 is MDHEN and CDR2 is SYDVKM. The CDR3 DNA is TGTGCCAGCACCGGACAGGGGGCGCTTTCGAATGAGCAGTTCTTC. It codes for CASTGQGALSNEQFF.

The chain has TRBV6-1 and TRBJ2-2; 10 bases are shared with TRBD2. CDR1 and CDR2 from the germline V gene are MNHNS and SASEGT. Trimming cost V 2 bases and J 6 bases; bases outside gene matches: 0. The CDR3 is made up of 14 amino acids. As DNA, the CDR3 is TGTGCCAGCAGTGAACTAGCGGGAGCCGGGGAGCTGTTTTTT. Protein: CASSELAGAGELFF.

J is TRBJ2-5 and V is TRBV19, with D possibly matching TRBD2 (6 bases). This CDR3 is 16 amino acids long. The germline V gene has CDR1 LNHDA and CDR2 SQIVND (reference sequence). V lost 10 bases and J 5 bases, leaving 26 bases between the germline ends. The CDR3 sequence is CATSIRGYEVGETQYF. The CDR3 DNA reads TGTGCCACCTCAATACGGGGGTACGAAGTCGGGGAGACCCAGTACTTC.

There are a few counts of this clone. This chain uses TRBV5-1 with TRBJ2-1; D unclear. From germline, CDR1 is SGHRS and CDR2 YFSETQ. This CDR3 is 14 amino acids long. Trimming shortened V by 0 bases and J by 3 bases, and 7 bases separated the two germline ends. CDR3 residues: CASSLDSNYNEQFF. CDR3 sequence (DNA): TGCGCCAGCAGCTTGGACTCGAACTACAATGAGCAGTTCTTC.

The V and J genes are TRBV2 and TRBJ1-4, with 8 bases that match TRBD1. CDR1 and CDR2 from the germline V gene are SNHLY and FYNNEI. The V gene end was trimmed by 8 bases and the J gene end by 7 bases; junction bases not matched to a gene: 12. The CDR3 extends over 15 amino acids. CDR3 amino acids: CASGQPGGAGEKLFF. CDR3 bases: TGTGCCAGCGGACAACCAGGGGGCGCGGGTGAAAAACTGTTTTTT.

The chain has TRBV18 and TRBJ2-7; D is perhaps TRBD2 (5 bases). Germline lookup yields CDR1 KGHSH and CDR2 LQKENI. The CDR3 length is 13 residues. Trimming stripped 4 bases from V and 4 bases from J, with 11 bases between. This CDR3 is CASSHLADYEQYF. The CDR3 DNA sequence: TGTGCCAGCTCACATCTAGCAGATTACGAGCAGTACTTC.

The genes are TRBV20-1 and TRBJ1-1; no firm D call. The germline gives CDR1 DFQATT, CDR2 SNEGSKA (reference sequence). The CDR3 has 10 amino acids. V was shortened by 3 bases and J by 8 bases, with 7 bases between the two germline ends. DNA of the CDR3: TGCAGTGCTAGGCGCTCCGAAGCTTTCTTT. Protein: CSARRSEAFF.